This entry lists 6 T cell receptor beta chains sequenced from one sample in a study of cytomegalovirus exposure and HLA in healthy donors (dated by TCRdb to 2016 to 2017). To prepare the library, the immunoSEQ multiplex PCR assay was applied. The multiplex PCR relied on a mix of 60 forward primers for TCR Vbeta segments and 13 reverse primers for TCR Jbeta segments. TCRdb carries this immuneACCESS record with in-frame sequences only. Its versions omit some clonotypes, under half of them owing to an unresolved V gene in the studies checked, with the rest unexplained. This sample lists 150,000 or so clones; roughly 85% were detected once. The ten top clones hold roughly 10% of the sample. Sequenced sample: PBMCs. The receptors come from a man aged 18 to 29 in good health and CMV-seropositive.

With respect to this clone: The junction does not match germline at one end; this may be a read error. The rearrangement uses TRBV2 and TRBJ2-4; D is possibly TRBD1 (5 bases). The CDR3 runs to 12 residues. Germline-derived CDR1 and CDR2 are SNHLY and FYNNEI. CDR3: CASRTDRRAWDF. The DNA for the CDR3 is TGTGCCAGCAGGACCGACAGACGCGCGTGGGACTTC.

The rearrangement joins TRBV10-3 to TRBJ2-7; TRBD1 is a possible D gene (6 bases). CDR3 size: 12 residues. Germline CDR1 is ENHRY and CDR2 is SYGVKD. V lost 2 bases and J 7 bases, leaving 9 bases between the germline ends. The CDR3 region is CAISEDRSEQYF. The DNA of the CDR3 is TGTGCCATCAGTGAGGACAGGTCGGAGCAGTACTTC.

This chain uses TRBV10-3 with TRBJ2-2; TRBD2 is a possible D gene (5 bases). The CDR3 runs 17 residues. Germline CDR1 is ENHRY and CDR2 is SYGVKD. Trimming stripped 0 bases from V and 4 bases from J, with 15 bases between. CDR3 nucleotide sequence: TGTGCCATCAGTGAGTCCAGGCTCACTGCGGGCACCGGGGAGCTGTTTTTT. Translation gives CAISESRLTAGTGELFF.

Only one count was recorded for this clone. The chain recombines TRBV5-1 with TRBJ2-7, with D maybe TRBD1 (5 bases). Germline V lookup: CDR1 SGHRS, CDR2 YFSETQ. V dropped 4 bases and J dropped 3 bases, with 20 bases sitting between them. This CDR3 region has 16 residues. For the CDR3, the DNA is TGCGCCAGCAGCGCCACCACAGGTGCCCCTGTCTACGAGCAGTACTTC. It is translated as CASSATTGAPVYEQYF.

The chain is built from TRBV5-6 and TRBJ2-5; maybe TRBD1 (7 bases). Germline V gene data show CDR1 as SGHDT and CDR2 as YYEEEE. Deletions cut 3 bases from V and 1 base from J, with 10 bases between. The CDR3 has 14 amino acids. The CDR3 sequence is CASSWGDSQETQYF. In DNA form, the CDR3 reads TGTGCCAGCAGCTGGGGGGACAGCCAAGAGACCCAGTACTTC.

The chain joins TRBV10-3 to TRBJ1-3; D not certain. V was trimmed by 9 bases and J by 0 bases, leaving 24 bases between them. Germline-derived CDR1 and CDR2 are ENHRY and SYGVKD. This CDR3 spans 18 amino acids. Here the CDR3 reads CAMSTSRSGPSSGNTIYF. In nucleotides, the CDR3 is TGTGCCATGAGTACCAGTCGAAGCGGTCCGAGCTCTGGAAACACCATATATTTT.